One sample yielded the 29 T cell receptor beta chains listed below, sequenced in a study of CD4 and CD8 cells across lung adenocarcinoma regions. Via MiXCR, TCRdb re-called the PCR reads, giving one row per CDR3 protein. The sample includes roughly 24,000 distinct CDR3 sequences, over 40% seen only once; the top ten take about a fifth. The sequenced material came from CD4+ T cells from the center of a lung tumor. The receptors shown here come from a male donor with lung adenocarcinoma. The CD4 and CD8 labels of this study may be unreliable.

Turning to this clonotype: At one end, the junction sequence differs from germline, possibly due to a read error. The chain recombines TRBV7-2 with TRBJ2-4; tentative D call: TRBD2 (5 bases). The CDR3 contains 16 residues. Germline lookup yields CDR1 SGHTA and CDR2 FQGNSA. The CDR3 loop is CASSLSGLAVPDMQYF. The CDR3 DNA is TGTGCCAGCAGCTTAAGTGGGCTAGCTGTCCCAGATATGCAGTATTTC.

In this sample, this clonotype turned up many times. The rearrangement links TRBV20-1 to TRBJ2-5, with D tentatively TRBD1 or TRBD2 (5 bases each). This CDR3 comprises 14 residues. Deletions cut 6 bases from V and 5 bases from J, with 19 bases between. Germline CDR1 is DFQATT and CDR2 is SNEGSKA (reference sequence). The CDR3 sequence is CSAGSGTRGETQYF. DNA of the CDR3: TGCAGTGCCGGAAGTGGGACGCGCGGGGAGACCCAGTACTTC.

This clonotype has ten or more counts. The rearrangement links TRBV10-2 to TRBJ1-3; D gene uncertain. Germline lookup yields CDR1 WSHSY and CDR2 SAAADI. The V and J ends lost 3 bases and 4 bases respectively, with 13 bases between them. The CDR3 runs to 15 residues. The CDR3 reads CASSEGWMRGNTIYF. In DNA, the CDR3 is TGCGCCAGCAGTGAAGGTTGGATGCGAGGAAACACCATATATTTT.

Details on this clonotype: The junction departs from germline at one end; a sequencing error may be responsible. This chain connects TRBV6-1 to TRBJ2-1; D is possibly TRBD2 (5 bases). The CDR3 is made up of 14 amino acids. Germline V lookup: CDR1 MNHNS, CDR2 SASEGT. In DNA, the CDR3 is TGTGCCAGCAGTGTCTGTGCGAACGTCGGGGAGCAGTTTTTT. It codes for CASSVCANVGEQFF.

The chain uses TRBV10-1 and TRBJ2-1, with D possibly TRBD2 on 5 matching bases. Germline V gene lookup returns CDR1 WNHNN and CDR2 SYGVQD (reference sequence). The V gene lost 4 bases and the J gene lost 5 bases, with 18 bases spanning the gap. The CDR3 runs 16 residues. The CDR3 DNA sequence: TGCGCCAGCAGTGGAGGAGCGGCAATTCTGGACAATGAGCAGTTCTTC. This encodes CASSGGAAILDNEQFF.

On this clonotype itself: At one boundary the junction diverges from the germline segment, which might be a read error. The genes are TRBV12-3 or TRBV12-4 and TRBJ2-3; the D is unclear. This CDR3 is 13 amino acids long. The CDR3 spells CASMSSATDTQYF. In DNA form, the CDR3 reads TGTGCCAGCATGTCCAGCGCCACAGATACGCAGTACTTT.

The gene calls are TRBV6-5 and TRBJ2-4, with D possibly matching TRBD2 (6 bases). This CDR3 spans 15 amino acids. Germline V gives CDR1 MNHEY, CDR2 SVGAGI. V shed 2 bases and J shed 13 bases, with 21 bases lying between them. As DNA, the CDR3 is TGTGCCAGCAGTTACGGGCGGGGTGTCGAAGATACGCAGTACTTC. As protein: CASSYGRGVEDTQYF.

Concerning this clonotype: At one of its ends the junction is not consistent with the germline gene, which may arise from a read error. The chain recombines TRBV27 with TRBJ2-3; 7 bases agree with TRBD1. The CDR3 is 17 amino acids. Germline V lookup: CDR1 MNHEY, CDR2 SMNVEV (reference sequence). The CDR3 region has the DNA TGTGCCAGCAGTGCTGGCCGAGGAGCCCCTGGGACAGATACCCAGTATTTC. Residues: CASSAGRGAPGTDTQYF.

V usage is TRBV27 and J usage is TRBJ2-1; perhaps D is TRBD1 or TRBD2 (6 bases each). The J call is in doubt because the DNA end fits TRBJ2-4 better. The CDR3 length is 16 residues. Germline assignment: CDR1 MNHEY and CDR2 SMNVEV (reference sequence). CDR3 region: CASRGPGGSDKEIQYF. For the CDR3, the DNA is TGTGCCAGCAGGGGGCCCGGGGGCAGTGACAAAGAGATTCAGTACTTC.

This clonotype was seen ten or more times. V gene TRBV4-1 combines with J gene TRBJ2-6; perhaps D is TRBD1 or TRBD2 (6 bases each). Trimming shortened V by 4 bases and J by 0 bases, and 19 bases separated the two germline ends. Germline CDR1 is MGHRA and CDR2 is YSYEKL. The CDR3 contains 19 residues. The CDR3 bases are TGCGCCAGCAGCCCGCTTCGGGTAGCGGACAGCTCTGGGGCCAACGTCCTGACTTTC. Protein: CASSPLRVADSSGANVLTF.

This clonotype was observed at least ten times. The chain joins TRBV30 to TRBJ2-1; unclear D gene. The V end lost 1 base, the J end lost 9 bases, and 16 bases lay between the germline ends. This CDR3 spans 14 amino acids. Germline V gene sequence: CDR1 GTSNPN, CDR2 SVGIG (reference sequence). The CDR3 loop reads CAWSAGDFFSEQFF. In DNA, the CDR3 is TGTGCCTGGAGTGCCGGTGACTTTTTTAGTGAGCAGTTCTTC.

With regard to this clonotype: At one end the junction does not follow the germline gene, possibly because of a read error. The chain recombines TRBV10-3 with TRBJ2-3, with unresolved D. Per germline, CDR1 ENHRY and CDR2 SYGVKD. This CDR3 spans 15 amino acids. The CDR3 DNA is TGTGTCATGAGCCTCCAGGCTGTGAGCACAGAGACGCAGTATTTT. Protein: CVMSLQAVSTETQYF.

In this sample, this clonotype turned up a few times. The rearrangement links TRBV6-1 to TRBJ2-5, with no clear D. Trimming cost V 10 bases and J 1 base, with 10 bases left between them. CDR3 size: 12 residues. CDR1 MNHNS and CDR2 SASEGT come from the germline V gene. DNA of the CDR3: TGTGCCACCACCTGGGGCCAAGAGACCCAGTACTTC. Translation: CATTWGQETQYF.

The rearrangement links TRBV12-3 or TRBV12-4 to TRBJ2-4, with 9 bases aligning to TRBD2. The ends lost 11 bases at V and 0 bases at J; junction bases unmatched: 26. The CDR3 has 21 residues. Written as DNA, the CDR3 is TGTGCCTTACGGGGCTGCGGGAGGGGCGCTTCGGGAATGAGAGCCAAAAACATTCAGTACTTC. It yields the protein CALRGCGRGASGMRAKNIQYF.

This clonotype was picked up one time. This CDR3 reads CASSYREVYVTGEQYF. The DNA of the CDR3 is TGTGCCAGCAGTTATCGGGAGGTTTACGTCACCGGGGAGCAGTATTTT. The chain links TRBV6-2 or TRBV6-3 to TRBJ2-2; 7 nucleotides agree with TRBD2. With the DNA end fitting TRBJ2-3 better, the J assignment may be wrong. The germline CDR1 and CDR2 sequences are MNHEY and SVGEGT. The CDR3 is 16 residues long.

This clonotype has more than one count but fewer than ten. The chain recombines TRBV5-1 with TRBJ2-7; 7 bases align to TRBD2. After removal of 6 bases from V and 2 bases from J, the junction contained 11 bases not matched to a gene. The CDR3 loop spans 15 amino acids. Germline V lookup: CDR1 SGHRS, CDR2 YFSETQ. The DNA for the CDR3 is TGCGCCAGCAAGGTAGGCCTAGCGGCTACCTACGAGCAGTACTTC. Its translation is CASKVGLAATYEQYF. Variable domain in full (rest from reference TRBV5-1 and TRBJ2-7): KAGVTQTPRYLIKTRGQQVTLSCSPISGHRSVSWYQQTPGQGLQFLFEYFSETQRNKGNFPGRFSGRQFSNSRSEMNVSTLELGDSALYLCASKVGLAATYEQYFGPGTRLTVT.

Remarks on this clonotype: The junction and the germline gene differ at one end; a read error may be behind it. The J gene is TRBJ2-1, the V gene TRBV12-3 or TRBV12-4, with 8 bases fitting TRBD1. This CDR3 region has 12 residues. This chain's CDR3 is CASSWGQAEQFF. CDR3 nucleotides: TGCGCCAGCAGCTGGGGACAGGCTGAGCAGTTCTTC.

This chain connects TRBV27 to TRBJ2-4; D not resolved. Trimming took 5 bases from V and 13 from J, leaving 27 bases between them. The CDR3 runs to 16 residues. Germline values: CDR1 MNHEY, CDR2 SMNVEV (reference sequence). CDR3 DNA sequence: TGTGCCAGCAGTCCACCGGGCCTGAGAGCCAAAAATACGCAGTACTTC. Residues: CASSPPGLRAKNTQYF.

This clonotype was observed many times. This CDR3 is CASSQDRGGTDIQYF. The CDR3 coding sequence is TGCGCCAGCAGCCAAGATCGTGGGGGCACTGACATTCAGTACTTC. This chain joins TRBV4-1 and TRBJ2-4, with D possibly being TRBD1 (6 bases). V was pared by 0 bases and J by 8 bases, with 14 bases between. Germline-derived CDR1 and CDR2 are MGHRA and YSYEKL. The CDR3 is 15 residues long.

This clonotype was detected only once. At one end the junction does not follow the germline gene, possibly because of a read error. This chain joins TRBV6-1 and TRBJ2-2, with 7 nucleotides matching TRBD2. Germline V gene data show CDR1 as MNHNS and CDR2 as SASEGT. The CDR3 covers 12 residues. Written as DNA, the CDR3 is TGTGCCGGGGGGGGAAGGAACGGGGAGCTGTTTTTC. Translated: CAGGGRNGELFF.

The DNA for the CDR3 is TGTGCCAGCAGTTTCACAGGGACTAGCGATGAGCAGTTCTTC. Its protein is CASSFTGTSDEQFF. The rearrangement uses TRBV12-3 or TRBV12-4 and TRBJ2-3, with 10 bases fitting TRBD2. The J call may be mistaken, given a closer DNA end match to TRBJ2-1. CDR3 length: 14 amino acids.

The rearrangement uses TRBV27 and TRBJ2-3; TRBD1 might be the D (6 bases). This CDR3 comprises 15 residues. Germline lookup yields CDR1 MNHEY and CDR2 SMNVEV (reference sequence). The ends were cut back, 11 bases at V and 5 bases at J, with 23 bases in the middle. CDR3 amino acids: CAAALGGPDKDTQYF. DNA of the CDR3: TGTGCCGCGGCACTAGGGGGACCTGACAAAGATACGCAGTATTTT.

This clonotype has at least ten counts. This chain links TRBV6-4 with TRBJ2-6, with D unresolved. CDR3 size: 14 residues. Germline-derived CDR1 and CDR2 are MRHNA and SNTAGT. The V end lost 2 bases, the J end lost 0 bases, and 2 bases lay between the germline ends. As DNA, the CDR3 is TGTGCCAGCAGTGACAACTCTGGGGCCAACGTCCTGACTTTC. This translates into CASSDNSGANVLTF.

The chain carries TRBV7-6 and TRBJ2-5; TRBD2 agrees at 7 bases. CDR1 and CDR2 (germline): SGHVS, FNYEAQ. The J segment lost 11 bases and the V segment lost 0 bases, leaving 9 bases of the junction unmatched. The CDR3 is 14 amino acids. The DNA for the CDR3 is TGTGCCAGCAGCTTAGCCCAGGGACTACGTGAGCAGTACTTC. Translation gives CASSLAQGLREQYF.

Concerning this clonotype: Germline is not matched at one junction end, which may reflect a read error. The V and J genes are TRBV6-1 and TRBJ2-1; no clear D gene. This CDR3 region has 14 residues. Germline V gene lookup returns CDR1 MNHNS and CDR2 SASEGT. The CDR3 nucleotides are TGTGCCAGCAGTCAGGTTGCGAGCGCCAATGAGCAGTATTTC. Protein sequence: CASSQVASANEQYF.

This clonotype was detected only once. Its ends do not fully match the called genes, so a read error is possible. The chain couples TRBV27 to TRBJ2-4, with 9 positions matching TRBD2. The CDR3 has 16 amino acids. Germline CDR1 reads MNHEY; CDR2 reads SMNVEV (reference sequence). The CDR3 spells CASSPLGGRAKDMQYF. The DNA of the CDR3 is TGTGCCAGCAGTCCACTGGGCGGGAGGGCCAAGGACATGCAGTATTTC.

Comment on this clonotype: Germline and junction disagree at one end, which may indicate a read error. The chain joins TRBV6-1 to TRBJ2-2; possible D gene TRBD2, 5 bases. Germline CDR1 and CDR2: MNHNS and SASEGT. The CDR3 length is 15 residues. The CDR3 DNA reads TGTGCCAGCAGACTCCAGGCCGTAATTACCGGGAAGCTGTTTTTT. Translating it yields CASRLQAVITGKLFF.

This clonotype occurred many times. This chain uses TRBV25-1 with TRBJ2-5, with D possibly TRBD2 on 7 matching bases. The germline V gene has CDR1 MGHDK and CDR2 SYGVNS. The CDR3 totals 15 residues. The V and J ends lost 4 bases and 4 bases respectively, with 16 bases between them. Here the CDR3 DNA reads TGTGCCAGCAGTGTCTCGGGGGGCGGGTCAGAGACCCAGTACTTC. As protein: CASSVSGGGSETQYF.

This sequence joins TRBV27 and TRBJ2-5, with D perhaps TRBD1 or TRBD2 (5 bases each). Germline lookup yields CDR1 MNHEY and CDR2 SMNVEV (reference sequence). This CDR3 spans 17 amino acids. The V and J ends lost 5 bases and 4 bases respectively, with 23 bases between them. In nucleotides, the CDR3 is TGTGCCAGCAGTCCGGGCCGAGGGGCCTCTGACACAGAGACCCAGTACTTC. Its protein is CASSPGRGASDTETQYF.